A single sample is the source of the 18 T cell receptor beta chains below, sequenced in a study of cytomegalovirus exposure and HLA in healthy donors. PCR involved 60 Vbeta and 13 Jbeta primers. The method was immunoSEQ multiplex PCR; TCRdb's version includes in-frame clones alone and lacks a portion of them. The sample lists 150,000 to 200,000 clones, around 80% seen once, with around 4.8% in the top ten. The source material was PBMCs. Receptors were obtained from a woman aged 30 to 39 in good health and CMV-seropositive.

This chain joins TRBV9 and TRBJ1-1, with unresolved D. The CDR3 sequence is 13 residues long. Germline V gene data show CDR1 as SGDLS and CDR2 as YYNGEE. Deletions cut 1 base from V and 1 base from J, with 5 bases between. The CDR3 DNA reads TGTGCCAGCAGCGTATGGAGGAACACTGAAGCTTTCTTT. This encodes CASSVWRNTEAFF.

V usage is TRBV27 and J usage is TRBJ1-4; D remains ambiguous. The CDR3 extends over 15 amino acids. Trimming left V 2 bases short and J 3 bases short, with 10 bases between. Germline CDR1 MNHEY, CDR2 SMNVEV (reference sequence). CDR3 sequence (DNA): TGTGCCAGCAGTTTACGGGGTATTGCTAATGAAAAACTGTTTTTT. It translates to CASSLRGIANEKLFF.

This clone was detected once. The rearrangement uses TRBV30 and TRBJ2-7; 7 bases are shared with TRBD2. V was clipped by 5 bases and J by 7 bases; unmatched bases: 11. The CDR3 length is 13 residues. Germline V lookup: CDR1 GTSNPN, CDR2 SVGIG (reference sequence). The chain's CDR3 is CAWSREGPTEQYF. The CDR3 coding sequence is TGTGCCTGGTCAAGGGAGGGGCCCACGGAGCAGTACTTC.

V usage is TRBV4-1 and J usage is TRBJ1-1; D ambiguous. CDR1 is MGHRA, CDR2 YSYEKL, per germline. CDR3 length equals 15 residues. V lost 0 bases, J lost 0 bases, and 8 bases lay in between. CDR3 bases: TGCGCCAGCAGCCAAGAACCGAGATTGAACACTGAAGCTTTCTTT. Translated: CASSQEPRLNTEAFF.

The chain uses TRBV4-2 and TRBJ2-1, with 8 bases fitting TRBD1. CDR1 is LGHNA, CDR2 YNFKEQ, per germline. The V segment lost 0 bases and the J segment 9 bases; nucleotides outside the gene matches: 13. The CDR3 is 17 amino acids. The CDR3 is CASSQERGGRGHGEQFF. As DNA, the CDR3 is TGTGCCAGCAGCCAAGAAAGAGGAGGCAGGGGGCATGGTGAGCAGTTCTTC.

For the CDR3, the DNA is TGCGCCAGCAGCCCTAAATTTTTGACTAGCGGGGGGGCGGATGGCTCCTACAATGAGCAGTTCTTC. It codes for CASSPKFLTSGGADGSYNEQFF. The rearrangement uses TRBV4-3 and TRBJ2-1; 14 bases map to TRBD2. This CDR3 comprises 22 residues. V shed 4 bases, J shed 0 bases, and the junction held 17 bases outside the gene matches. CDR1 is LGHNA, CDR2 YSLEER, per germline.

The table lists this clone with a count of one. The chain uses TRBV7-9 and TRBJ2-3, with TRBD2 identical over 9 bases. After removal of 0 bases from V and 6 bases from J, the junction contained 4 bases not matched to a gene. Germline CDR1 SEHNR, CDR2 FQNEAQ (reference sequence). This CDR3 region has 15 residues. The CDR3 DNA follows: TGTGCCAGCAGCTTAGCCGCTAGCGGGGCGGATACGCAGTATTTT. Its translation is CASSLAASGADTQYF. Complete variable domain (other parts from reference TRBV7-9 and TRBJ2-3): DTGVSQNPRHKITKRGQNVTFRCDPISEHNRLYWYRQTLGQGPEFLTYFQNEAQLEKSRLLSDRFSAERPKGSFSTLEIQRTEQGDSAMYLCASSLAASGADTQYFGPGTRLTVL.

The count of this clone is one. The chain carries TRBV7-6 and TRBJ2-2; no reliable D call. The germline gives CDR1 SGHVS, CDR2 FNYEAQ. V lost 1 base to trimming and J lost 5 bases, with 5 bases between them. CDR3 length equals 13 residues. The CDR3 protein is CASSLVLTGELFF. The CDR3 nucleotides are TGTGCCAGCAGCTTAGTTCTGACCGGGGAGCTGTTTTTT.

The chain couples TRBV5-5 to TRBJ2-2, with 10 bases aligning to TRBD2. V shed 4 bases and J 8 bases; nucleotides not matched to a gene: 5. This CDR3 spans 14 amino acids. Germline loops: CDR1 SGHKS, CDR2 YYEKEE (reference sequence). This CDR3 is CASSLPTSGGELFF. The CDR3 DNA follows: TGTGCCAGCAGCCTACCGACTAGCGGGGGGGAGCTGTTTTTT.

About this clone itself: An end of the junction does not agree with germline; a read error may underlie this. In DNA, the CDR3 is TGCGCCAGCCATAGCGGGAGCTCCCACAATGAGCAGTTCTTC. It yields the protein CASHSGSSHNEQFF. The V and J genes are TRBV5-1 and TRBJ2-1, with 9 bases lining up with TRBD2. In germline, CDR1 is SGHRS, CDR2 YFSETQ. This CDR3 is 14 amino acids long.

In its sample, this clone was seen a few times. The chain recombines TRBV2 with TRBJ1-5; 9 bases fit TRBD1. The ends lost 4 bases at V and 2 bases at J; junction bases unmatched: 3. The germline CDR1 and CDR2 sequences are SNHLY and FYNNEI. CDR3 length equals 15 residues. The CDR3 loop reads CASSGWTGGNQPQHF. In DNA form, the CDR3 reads TGTGCCAGCAGTGGGTGGACAGGGGGCAATCAGCCCCAGCATTTT.

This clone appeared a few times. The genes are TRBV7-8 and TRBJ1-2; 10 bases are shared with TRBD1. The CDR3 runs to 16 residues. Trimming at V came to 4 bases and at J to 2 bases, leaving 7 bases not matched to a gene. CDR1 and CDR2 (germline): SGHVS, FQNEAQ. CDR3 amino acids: CASSSRWDRGNYGYTF. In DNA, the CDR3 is TGTGCCAGCAGCTCGCGGTGGGACAGGGGCAACTATGGCTACACCTTC.

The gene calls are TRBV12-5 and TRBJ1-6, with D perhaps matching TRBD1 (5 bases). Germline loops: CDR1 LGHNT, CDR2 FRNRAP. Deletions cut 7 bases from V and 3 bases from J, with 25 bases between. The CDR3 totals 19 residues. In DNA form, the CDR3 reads TGTGCTAGTGCCAGGGATGGGTCTTTCCTCATGGGCTATAATTCACCCCTCCACTTT. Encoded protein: CASARDGSFLMGYNSPLHF.

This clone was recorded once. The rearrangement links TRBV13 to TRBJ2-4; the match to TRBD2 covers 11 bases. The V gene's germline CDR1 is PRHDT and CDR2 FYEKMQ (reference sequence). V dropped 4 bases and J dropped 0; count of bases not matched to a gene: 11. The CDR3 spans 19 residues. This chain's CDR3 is CASSSLSSGGSLAKNIQYF. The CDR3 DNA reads TGTGCCAGCAGCTCCCTTTCTAGCGGGGGGTCCTTAGCCAAAAACATTCAGTACTTC.

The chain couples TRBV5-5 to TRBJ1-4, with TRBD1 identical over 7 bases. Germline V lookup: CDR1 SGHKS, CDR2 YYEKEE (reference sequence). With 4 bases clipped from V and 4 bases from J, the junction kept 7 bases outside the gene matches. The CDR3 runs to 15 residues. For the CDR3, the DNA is TGTGCCAGCAGCATCACCGGGACAGATAATGAAAAACTGTTTTTT. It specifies CASSITGTDNEKLFF.

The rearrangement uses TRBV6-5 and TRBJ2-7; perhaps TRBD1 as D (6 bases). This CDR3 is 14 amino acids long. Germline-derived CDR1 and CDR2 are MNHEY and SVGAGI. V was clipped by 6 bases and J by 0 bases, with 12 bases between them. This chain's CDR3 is CASRKTGSSYEQYF. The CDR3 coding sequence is TGTGCCAGCAGAAAAACAGGGTCCTCCTACGAGCAGTACTTC.

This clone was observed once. The CDR3 protein is CASSQDSGLAAYEQYF. CDR3 coding DNA: TGCGCCAGCAGCCAAGATTCCGGACTAGCAGCCTACGAGCAGTACTTC. The V gene is TRBV4-3, the J gene TRBJ2-7; TRBD2 agrees at 8 bases. This CDR3 is 16 amino acids long. The J segment lost 2 bases and the V segment lost 0 bases, leaving 6 bases of the junction unmatched. CDR1 and CDR2 from the germline V gene are LGHNA and YSLEER.

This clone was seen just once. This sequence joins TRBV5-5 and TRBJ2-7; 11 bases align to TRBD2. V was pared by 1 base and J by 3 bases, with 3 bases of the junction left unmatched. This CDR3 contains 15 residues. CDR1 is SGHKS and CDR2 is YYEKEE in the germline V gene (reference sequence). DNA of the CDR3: TGTGCCAGCAGCTTGAGTAGCGGGGGGGTCTACGAGCAGTACTTC. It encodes CASSLSSGGVYEQYF.